This T cell receptor beta chain was profiled in a study of cytomegalovirus exposure and HLA in healthy donors. The CDR3 consists of 13 residues. From germline, CDR1 is SQVTM and CDR2 ANQGSEA. J was trimmed by 2 bases and V by 6 bases; bases with no gene match: 6. TCRdb keeps only in-frame clones here, not all; method: immunoSEQ multiplex PCR. The sample carries roughly 300,000 clones, 75% to 90% recorded once. V usage is TRBV29-1 and J usage is TRBJ2-7, with 8 bases fitting TRBD1. This TCR came from a young woman in good health and CMV-seronegative. Specimen: PBMCs. Here the CDR3 reads CSVRTGTAYEQYF. CDR3 coding DNA: TGCAGCGTCAGGACAGGGACGGCCTACGAGCAGTACTTC.